This T cell receptor beta chain was sequenced during a study of control samples from healthy donors and cancer patients. The CDR3 is 14 residues long. The germline gives CDR1 KGHDR, CDR2 SFDVKD. V lost 4 bases to trimming and J lost 5 bases, with 11 bases between them. This clone has just one count. The table came from immunoSEQ multiplex PCR; TCRdb's copy has only in-frame clones and leaves some out. The sample consists of 170,000 or so clones, just under 95% of them appearing once. This TCR was recovered from a man younger than 35 in good health. Material: blood. The V and J genes are TRBV24-1 and TRBJ1-5; D not certain. The CDR3 DNA reads TGTGCCACCAGTGACTCCGGGTCCTATCAGCCCCAGCATTTT. This codes for CATSDSGSYQPQHF.